Listed below are T cell receptor beta chains from one sample, sequenced in a study of identical twins. TCRdb re-called the 5' RACE reads with MiXCR, one entry per CDR3 protein. The table lists 450,000 or so distinct CDR3 sequences, about 18% of them singletons. Material for sequencing was naive T cells sorted from blood. Receptors were obtained from a man aged 45-65 years in good health. CDR3s include the opening cysteine and the closing phenylalanine or tryptophan. A row's size may be missing; if present it is once, few, many or a size class.

v_call: TRBV30
j_call: TRBJ1-4
clone_size: -
cdr3_length: 13
cdr3_aa: CAARPGGGEKLFF

v_call: TRBV6-2/TRBV6-3
j_call: TRBJ2-5
clone_size: -
cdr3_length: 13
cdr3_aa: CASRLGGPRTQYF

v_call: TRBV7-2
j_call: TRBJ2-7
clone_size: -
cdr3_length: 16
cdr3_aa: CASSSHSGGAYSEQYF

v_call: TRBV20-1
j_call: TRBJ2-3
clone_size: -
cdr3_length: 14
cdr3_aa: CSARAPLSTDTQYF

v_call: TRBV27
j_call: TRBJ1-5
clone_size: many
cdr3_length: 20
cdr3_aa: CASSSATGRRGPYSNQPQHF

v_call: TRBV5-1
j_call: TRBJ2-6
clone_size: -
cdr3_length: 17
cdr3_aa: CASSEQGAGSGANVLTF

v_call: TRBV5-1
j_call: TRBJ1-1
clone_size: few
cdr3_length: 14
cdr3_aa: CASSLESANTEAFF

v_call: TRBV20-1
j_call: TRBJ2-5
clone_size: many
cdr3_length: 12
cdr3_aa: CSARAGKETQYF

v_call: TRBV20-1
j_call: TRBJ1-2
clone_size: many
cdr3_length: 14
cdr3_aa: CSARDLRSSGGYTF

v_call: TRBV27
j_call: TRBJ1-4
clone_size: -
cdr3_length: 16
cdr3_aa: CASSLTRQGSIEKLFF

v_call: TRBV28
j_call: TRBJ2-7
clone_size: -
cdr3_length: 15
cdr3_aa: CASSLIAGGAYEQYF

v_call: TRBV5-1
j_call: TRBJ2-7
clone_size: few
cdr3_length: 14
cdr3_aa: CASSLWDGSYEQYF

v_call: TRBV18
j_call: TRBJ1-2
clone_size: few
cdr3_length: 16
cdr3_aa: CASSPRTLVEGHGYTF

v_call: TRBV7-2
j_call: TRBJ2-2
clone_size: -
cdr3_length: 13
cdr3_aa: CASSLVSTGELFF

v_call: TRBV9
j_call: TRBJ2-3
clone_size: -
cdr3_length: 15
cdr3_aa: CASRKSGGNADTQYF

v_call: TRBV5-1
j_call: TRBJ2-2
clone_size: once
cdr3_length: 13
cdr3_aa: CASSSDRSGELFF

v_call: TRBV20-1
j_call: TRBJ1-5
clone_size: many
cdr3_length: 14
cdr3_aa: CSAPDRTENQPQHF

v_call: TRBV6-1
j_call: TRBJ2-1
clone_size: -
cdr3_length: 15
cdr3_aa: CASTDVLAGGREQFF

v_call: TRBV6-5
j_call: TRBJ2-7
clone_size: -
cdr3_length: 18
cdr3_aa: CASSYSADPGQQSNEQYF

v_call: TRBV5-4
j_call: TRBJ1-4
clone_size: -
cdr3_length: 14
cdr3_aa: CASSLAGSKEKLFF

v_call: TRBV20-1
j_call: TRBJ2-7
clone_size: few
cdr3_length: 14
cdr3_aa: CSARLGRSVHEQYF

v_call: TRBV28
j_call: TRBJ2-5
clone_size: many
cdr3_length: 14
cdr3_aa: CASSLRPVGETQYF

v_call: TRBV5-1
j_call: TRBJ2-7
clone_size: few
cdr3_length: 13
cdr3_aa: CASRPLVGYEQYF

v_call: TRBV28
j_call: TRBJ2-1
clone_size: -
cdr3_length: 12
cdr3_aa: CASSRTPAEQFF

v_call: TRBV5-1
j_call: TRBJ1-3
clone_size: many
cdr3_length: 14
cdr3_aa: CASSLAGIGNTIYF

v_call: TRBV4-2
j_call: TRBJ2-7
clone_size: few
cdr3_length: 20
cdr3_aa: CASSQVGTSGRGATSYEQYF

v_call: TRBV4-3
j_call: TRBJ1-2
clone_size: few
cdr3_length: 18
cdr3_aa: CASSQDMSRGTGGDGYTF

v_call: TRBV6-5
j_call: TRBJ2-1
clone_size: -
cdr3_length: 12
cdr3_aa: CASSSGRDEQFF

v_call: TRBV10-3
j_call: TRBJ2-7
clone_size: -
cdr3_length: 12
cdr3_aa: CAVQGGRHEQYF

v_call: TRBV29-1
j_call: TRBJ1-4
clone_size: -
cdr3_length: 16
cdr3_aa: CSVAGTGESANEKLFF

v_call: TRBV9
j_call: TRBJ2-1
clone_size: -
cdr3_length: 18
cdr3_aa: CASSVGVGGPSSYNEQFF

v_call: TRBV29-1
j_call: TRBJ2-7
clone_size: many
cdr3_length: 14
cdr3_aa: CSVTRGQGGYEQYF

v_call: TRBV12-3/TRBV12-4
j_call: TRBJ1-2
clone_size: many
cdr3_length: 13
cdr3_aa: CASSSPGNYGYTF

v_call: TRBV6-1
j_call: TRBJ1-5
clone_size: few
cdr3_length: 15
cdr3_aa: CASSDTGGGNQPQHF

v_call: TRBV5-5
j_call: TRBJ1-6
clone_size: -
cdr3_length: 15
cdr3_aa: CASSFGDSENSPLHF

v_call: TRBV19
j_call: TRBJ2-3
clone_size: once
cdr3_length: 16
cdr3_aa: CASSPLNAFAGDTQYF

v_call: TRBV5-1
j_call: TRBJ1-1
clone_size: few
cdr3_length: 13
cdr3_aa: CASSLRGSTEAFF

v_call: TRBV12-3/TRBV12-4
j_call: TRBJ2-7
clone_size: few
cdr3_length: 13
cdr3_aa: CASSGWGTNEQYF

v_call: TRBV29-1
j_call: TRBJ2-7
clone_size: many
cdr3_length: 16
cdr3_aa: CSVAGTGEGSSYEQYF

v_call: TRBV14
j_call: TRBJ2-1
clone_size: many
cdr3_length: 14
cdr3_aa: CASSRGFPQGEQFF

v_call: TRBV4-3
j_call: TRBJ2-3
clone_size: -
cdr3_length: 17
cdr3_aa: CASSHGPGGISTDTQYF

v_call: TRBV4-3
j_call: TRBJ2-3
clone_size: many
cdr3_length: 13
cdr3_aa: CASLGTDTDTQYF

v_call: TRBV7-9
j_call: TRBJ2-3
clone_size: -
cdr3_length: 14
cdr3_aa: CASSGDAAQGVQYF

v_call: TRBV29-1
j_call: TRBJ1-2
clone_size: many
cdr3_length: 12
cdr3_aa: CSVRGQSYGYTF

v_call: TRBV9
j_call: TRBJ2-7
clone_size: many
cdr3_length: 15
cdr3_aa: CASSVASGRGYEQYF

v_call: TRBV7-3
j_call: TRBJ2-3
clone_size: few
cdr3_length: 15
cdr3_aa: CASSQLAGFTDTQYF

v_call: TRBV20-1
j_call: TRBJ2-7
clone_size: few
cdr3_length: 11
cdr3_aa: CRPGQGSEQYF

v_call: TRBV29-1
j_call: TRBJ2-5
clone_size: few
cdr3_length: 14
cdr3_aa: CSVKGTSGGETQYF

v_call: TRBV12-3/TRBV12-4
j_call: TRBJ2-1
clone_size: -
cdr3_length: 14
cdr3_aa: CASSWSSVGNEQFF

v_call: TRBV5-1
j_call: TRBJ2-1
clone_size: -
cdr3_length: 15
cdr3_aa: CASKPRAGTYNEQFF

v_call: TRBV7-2
j_call: TRBJ2-1
clone_size: few
cdr3_length: 15
cdr3_aa: CASSYLAGGNNEQFF

v_call: TRBV6-1
j_call: TRBJ1-1
clone_size: few
cdr3_length: 14
cdr3_aa: CASSIGTGLTEAFF

v_call: TRBV4-3
j_call: TRBJ1-2
clone_size: few
cdr3_length: 17
cdr3_aa: CASSQAQGRSSNYGYTF

v_call: TRBV28
j_call: TRBJ2-7
clone_size: -
cdr3_length: 13
cdr3_aa: CASSAGALDEQYF